This record looks at one T cell receptor beta chain sequence and its context. Its antigen is unknown. One end of the junction varies from germline; a read error may be responsible. The data derive from a study of shared clonotypes between healthy human individuals. Study-wide findings and caveats: Naive subsets, compared against memory subsets, generally had larger estimated richness values.

The repertoire was sequenced with immunoSEQ multiplex PCR; TCRdb's copy has only in-frame clones and lacks some. Of 2 million to 3 million clones in the sample, 93% are singletons; the top ten hold about 0.39%. Germline V gene sequence: CDR1 SNHLY, CDR2 FYNNEI. The CDR3 loop spans 13 amino acids. Sequencing was carried out using naive CD4+ T cells from PBMCs. Regarding subset: CD45RA+ positively selected. The chain links TRBV2 to TRBJ1-5, with 7 bases aligning to TRBD1. This clonotype was obtained from a man between 18 and 29 years old in good health. Some clones in this sample may be carry-over from other donors' samples. The CDR3 loop reads CVSRGGEGQPQHF. The CDR3 DNA is TGTGTCAGCAGGGGGGGCGAGGGCCAGCCCCAGCATTTT.